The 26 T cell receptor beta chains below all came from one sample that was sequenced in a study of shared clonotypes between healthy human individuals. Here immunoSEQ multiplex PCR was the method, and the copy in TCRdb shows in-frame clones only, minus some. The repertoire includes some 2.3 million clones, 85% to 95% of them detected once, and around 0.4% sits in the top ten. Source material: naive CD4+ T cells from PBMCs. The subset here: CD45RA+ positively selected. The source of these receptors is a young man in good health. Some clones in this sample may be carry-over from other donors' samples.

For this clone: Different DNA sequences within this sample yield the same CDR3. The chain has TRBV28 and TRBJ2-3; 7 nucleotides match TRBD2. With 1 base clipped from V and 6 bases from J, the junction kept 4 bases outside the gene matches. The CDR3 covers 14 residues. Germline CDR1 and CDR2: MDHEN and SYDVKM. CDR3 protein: CASSLSGGSDTQYF. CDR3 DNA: TGTGCCAGCAGTTTATCGGGGGGTTCGGATACGCAGTATTTT.

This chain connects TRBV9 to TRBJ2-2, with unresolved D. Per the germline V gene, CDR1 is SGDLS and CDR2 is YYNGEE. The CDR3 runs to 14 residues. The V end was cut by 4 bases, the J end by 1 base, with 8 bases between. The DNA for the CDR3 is TGTGCCAGCAGCCCGACCATGAACACCGGGGAGCTGTTTTTT. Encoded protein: CASSPTMNTGELFF.

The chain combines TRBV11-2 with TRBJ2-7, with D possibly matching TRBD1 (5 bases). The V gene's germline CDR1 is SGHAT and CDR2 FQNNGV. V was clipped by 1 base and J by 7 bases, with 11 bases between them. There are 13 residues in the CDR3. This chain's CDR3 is CASSLARTREQYF. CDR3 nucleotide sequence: TGTGCCAGCAGCTTAGCCAGGACACGGGAGCAGTACTTC.

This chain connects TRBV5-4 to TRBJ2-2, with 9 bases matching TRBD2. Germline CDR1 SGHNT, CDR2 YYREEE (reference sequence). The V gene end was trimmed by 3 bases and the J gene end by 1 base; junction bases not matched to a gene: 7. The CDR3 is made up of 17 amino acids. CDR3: CASSSGGTSRNTGELFF. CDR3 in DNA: TGTGCCAGCAGCTCCGGGGGGACTAGCAGGAACACCGGGGAGCTGTTTTTT.

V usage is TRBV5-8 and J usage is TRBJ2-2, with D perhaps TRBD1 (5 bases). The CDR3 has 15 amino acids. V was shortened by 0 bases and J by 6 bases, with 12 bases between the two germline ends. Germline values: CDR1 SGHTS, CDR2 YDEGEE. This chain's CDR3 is CASSLEVRVPGELFF. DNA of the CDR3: TGTGCCAGCAGCTTGGAAGTCAGGGTTCCCGGGGAGCTGTTTTTT. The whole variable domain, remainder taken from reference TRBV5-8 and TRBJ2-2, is EAGVTQSPTHLIKTRGQQATLRCSPISGHTSVYWYQQALGLGLQFLLWYDEGEERNRGNFPPRFSGRQFPNYSSELNVNALELEDSALYLCASSLEVRVPGELFFGEGSRLTVL.

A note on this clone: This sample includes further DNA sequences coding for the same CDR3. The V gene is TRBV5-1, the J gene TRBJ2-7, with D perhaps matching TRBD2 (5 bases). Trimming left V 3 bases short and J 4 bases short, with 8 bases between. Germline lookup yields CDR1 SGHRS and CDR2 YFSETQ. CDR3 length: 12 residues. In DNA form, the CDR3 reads TGCGCCAGCAGCTCCGGGGTTTACGAGCAGTACTTC. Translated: CASSSGVYEQYF.

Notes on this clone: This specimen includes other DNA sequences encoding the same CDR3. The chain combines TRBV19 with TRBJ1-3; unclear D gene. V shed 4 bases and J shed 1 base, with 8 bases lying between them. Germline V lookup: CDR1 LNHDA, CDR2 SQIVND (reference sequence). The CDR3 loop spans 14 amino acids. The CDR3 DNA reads TGTGCCAGTAGTAGCGCAGCATCTGGAAACACCATATATTTT. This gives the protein CASSSAASGNTIYF.

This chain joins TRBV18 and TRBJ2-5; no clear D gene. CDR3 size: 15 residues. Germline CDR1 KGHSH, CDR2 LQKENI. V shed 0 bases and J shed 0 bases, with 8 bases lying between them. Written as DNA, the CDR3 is TGTGCCAGCTCACCACCCACCAACTACCAAGAGACCCAGTACTTC. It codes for CASSPPTNYQETQYF.

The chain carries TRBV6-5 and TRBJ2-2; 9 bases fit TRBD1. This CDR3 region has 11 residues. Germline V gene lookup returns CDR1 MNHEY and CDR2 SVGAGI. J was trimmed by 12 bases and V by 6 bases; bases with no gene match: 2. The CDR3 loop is CASRGTGKLFF. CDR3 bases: TGTGCCAGCAGGGGGACAGGGAAGCTGTTTTTT.

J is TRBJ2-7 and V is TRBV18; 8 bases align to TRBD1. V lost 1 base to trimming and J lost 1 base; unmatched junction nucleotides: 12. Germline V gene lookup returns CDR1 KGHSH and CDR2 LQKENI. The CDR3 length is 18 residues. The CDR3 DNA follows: TGTGCCAGCTCACCACAGGCAGGGGGCATAGGGGGATCCTACGAGCAGTACTTC. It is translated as CASSPQAGGIGGSYEQYF.

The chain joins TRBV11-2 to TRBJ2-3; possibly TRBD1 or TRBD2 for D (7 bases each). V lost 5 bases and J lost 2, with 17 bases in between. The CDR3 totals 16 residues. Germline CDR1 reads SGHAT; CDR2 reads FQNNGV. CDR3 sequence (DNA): TGTGCCAGCAGCAACACACAGGGGAGGGCCACAGATACGCAGTATTTT. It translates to CASSNTQGRATDTQYF.

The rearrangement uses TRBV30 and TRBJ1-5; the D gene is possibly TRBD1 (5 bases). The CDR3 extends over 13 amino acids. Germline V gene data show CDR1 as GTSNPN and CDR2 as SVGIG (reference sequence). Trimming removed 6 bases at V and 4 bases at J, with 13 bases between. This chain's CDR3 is CACSTRENQPQHF. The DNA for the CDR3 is TGTGCCTGCTCAACCAGGGAGAATCAGCCCCAGCATTTT.

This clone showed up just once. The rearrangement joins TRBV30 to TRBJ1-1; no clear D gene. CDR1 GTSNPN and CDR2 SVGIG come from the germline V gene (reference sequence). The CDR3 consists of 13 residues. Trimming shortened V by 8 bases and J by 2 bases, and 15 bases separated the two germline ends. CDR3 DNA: TGTGCCCGCTCGCCTGGAGAAAACACTGAAGCTTTCTTT. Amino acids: CARSPGENTEAFF.

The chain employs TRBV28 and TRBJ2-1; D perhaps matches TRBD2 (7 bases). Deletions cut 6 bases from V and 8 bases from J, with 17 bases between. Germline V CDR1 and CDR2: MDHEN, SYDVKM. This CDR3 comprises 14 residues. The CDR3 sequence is CASSRGDTRDEQFF. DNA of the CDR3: TGTGCCAGCAGCCGGGGGGACACGCGGGATGAGCAGTTCTTC.

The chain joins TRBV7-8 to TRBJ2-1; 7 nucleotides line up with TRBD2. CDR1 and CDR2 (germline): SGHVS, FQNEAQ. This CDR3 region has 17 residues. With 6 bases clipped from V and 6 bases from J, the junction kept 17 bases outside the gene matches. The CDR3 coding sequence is TGTGCCAGCAGACAAAACCGTTGGGGGGGAAACGGCAATGAGCAGTTCTTC. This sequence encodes CASRQNRWGGNGNEQFF.

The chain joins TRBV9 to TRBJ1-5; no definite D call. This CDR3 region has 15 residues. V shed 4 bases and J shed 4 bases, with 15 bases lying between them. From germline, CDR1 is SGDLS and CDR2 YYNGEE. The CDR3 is CASSPDPRTNQPQHF. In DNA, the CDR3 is TGTGCCAGCAGCCCCGACCCTCGGACTAATCAGCCCCAGCATTTT.

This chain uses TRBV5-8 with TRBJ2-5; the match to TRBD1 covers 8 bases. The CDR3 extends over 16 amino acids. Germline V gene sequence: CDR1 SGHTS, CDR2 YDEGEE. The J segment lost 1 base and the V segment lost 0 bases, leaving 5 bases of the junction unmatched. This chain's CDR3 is CASSLGRTGPQETQYF. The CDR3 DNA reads TGTGCCAGCAGCTTGGGGAGGACAGGGCCCCAAGAGACCCAGTACTTC. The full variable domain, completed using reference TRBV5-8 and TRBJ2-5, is EAGVTQSPTHLIKTRGQQATLRCSPISGHTSVYWYQQALGLGLQFLLWYDEGEERNRGNFPPRFSGRQFPNYSSELNVNALELEDSALYLCASSLGRTGPQETQYFGPGTRLLVL.

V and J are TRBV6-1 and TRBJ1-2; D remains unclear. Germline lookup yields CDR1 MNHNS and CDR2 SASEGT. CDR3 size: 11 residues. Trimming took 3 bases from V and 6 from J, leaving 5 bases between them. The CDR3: CASSETDGYTF. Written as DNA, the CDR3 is TGTGCCAGCAGTGAGACCGATGGCTACACCTTC.

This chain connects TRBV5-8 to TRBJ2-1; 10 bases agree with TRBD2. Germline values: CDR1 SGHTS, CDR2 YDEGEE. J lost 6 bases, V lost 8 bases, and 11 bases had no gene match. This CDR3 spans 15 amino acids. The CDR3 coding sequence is TGTGCCAGTACCGGTGAGCGGGAGGGATCCAATGAGCAGTTCTTC. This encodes CASTGEREGSNEQFF.

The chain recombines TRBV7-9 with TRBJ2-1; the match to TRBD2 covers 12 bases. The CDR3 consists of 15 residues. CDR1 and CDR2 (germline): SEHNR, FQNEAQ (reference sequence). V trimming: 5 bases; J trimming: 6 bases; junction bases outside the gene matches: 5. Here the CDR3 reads CASSPTSGSSNEQFF. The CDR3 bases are TGTGCCAGCAGCCCGACTAGCGGGAGCTCCAATGAGCAGTTCTTC.

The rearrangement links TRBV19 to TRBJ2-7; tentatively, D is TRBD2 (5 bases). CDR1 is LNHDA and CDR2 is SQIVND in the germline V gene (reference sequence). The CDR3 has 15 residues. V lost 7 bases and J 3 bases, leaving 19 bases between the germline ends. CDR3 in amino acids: CASKLRNNGNYEQYF. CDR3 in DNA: TGTGCCAGTAAACTAAGGAACAACGGGAACTACGAGCAGTACTTC.

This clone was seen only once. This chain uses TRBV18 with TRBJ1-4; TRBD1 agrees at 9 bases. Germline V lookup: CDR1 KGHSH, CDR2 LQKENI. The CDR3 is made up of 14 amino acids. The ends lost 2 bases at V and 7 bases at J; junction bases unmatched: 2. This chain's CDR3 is CASSPDRGSEKLFF. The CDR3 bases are TGTGCCAGCTCACCAGACAGGGGGAGTGAAAAACTGTTTTTT.

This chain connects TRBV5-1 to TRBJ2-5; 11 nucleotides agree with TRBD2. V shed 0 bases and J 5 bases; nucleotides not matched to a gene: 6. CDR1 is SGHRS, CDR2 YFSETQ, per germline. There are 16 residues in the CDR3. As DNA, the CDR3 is TGCGCCAGCAGCTTGGGGATAGCGGGAGGGCATGAGACCCAGTACTTC. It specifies CASSLGIAGGHETQYF.

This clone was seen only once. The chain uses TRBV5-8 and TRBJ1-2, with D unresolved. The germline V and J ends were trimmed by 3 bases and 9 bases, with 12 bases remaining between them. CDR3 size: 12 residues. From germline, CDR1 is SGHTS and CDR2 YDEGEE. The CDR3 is CASSSSVGSYTF. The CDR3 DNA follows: TGTGCCAGCAGCTCCAGCGTCGGTAGCTACACCTTC.

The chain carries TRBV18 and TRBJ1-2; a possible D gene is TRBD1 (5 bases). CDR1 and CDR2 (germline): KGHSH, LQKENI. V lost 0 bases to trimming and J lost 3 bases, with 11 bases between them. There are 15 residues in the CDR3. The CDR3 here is CASSPPGARDYGYTF. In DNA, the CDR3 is TGTGCCAGCTCACCACCCGGGGCGCGGGACTATGGCTACACCTTC. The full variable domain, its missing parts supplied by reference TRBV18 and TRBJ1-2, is NAGVMQNPRHLVRRRGQEARLRCSPMKGHSHVYWYRQLPEEGLKFMVYLQKENIIDESGMPKERFSAEFPKEGPSILRIQQVVRGDSAAYFCASSPPGARDYGYTFGSGTRLTVV.

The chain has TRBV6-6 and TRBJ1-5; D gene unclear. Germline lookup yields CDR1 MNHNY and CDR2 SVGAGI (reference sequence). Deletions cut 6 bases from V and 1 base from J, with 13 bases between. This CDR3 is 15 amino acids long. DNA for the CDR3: TGTGCCAGCAGCCGAATGGACGCCAGCAATCAGCCCCAGCATTTT. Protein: CASSRMDASNQPQHF.